The present T cell receptor beta chain was sequenced within a study of blood T cell repertoires in COVID-19 (dated by TCRdb to about 2020). Some background on the complete study: Samples covering the acute and convalescent phases of COVID-19 were provided by collaborators in the United States, Italy and Spain. The repertoires were made available in a free public database intended to serve as a resource for research on the immune response to SARS-CoV-2. Nearly every sample came with metadata listing a de-identified subject ID, COVID-19 status, age in years and sex. The prospective study material was composed of cDNA or gDNA derived from T cells, B-cell-depleted T cells, or PBMCs. Subjects who had been exposed to COVID-19, were actively infected with it, or had recovered from it provided the deeply sampled blood TCRbeta repertoires that made up the dataset. Where available, HLA class I and class II types were obtained from metadata supplied by the sample provider rather than from assay-based typing. The samples were drawn from two sources: the first 160 participants of the ongoing ImmuneRACE study, and about 1,300 subjects contributed by 6 global collaborators.

CDR1 and CDR2 are drawn from the germline V gene: SGHVS, FQNEAQ. Counted from cysteine to phenylalanine, this CDR3 has 15 amino acids. The entry retains the CDR3 DNA only, 45 bases that are in frame from base 1. Ends trimmed: V by 4 bases, J by 3 bases; bases unmatched to a gene: 6. To note about this clone: It has no known antigen specificity. Base qualities are not at hand, and no much larger clone is one base apart.

TCRbeta CDR3 regions were amplified from genomic DNA by means of the immunoSEQ Assay, a bias-controlled multiplex PCR. The source study handled its data this way. Within the assay, amplification of reference gene primers was used to estimate how many nucleated cells each sample contained. To quantify the absolute abundance of each unique TCRbeta CDR3 rearrangement, sequence reads were collapsed and filtered. For each sample, productive Simpson clonality was calculated by taking the square root of Simpson's diversity index across productive rearrangements. This is the immuneACCESS table as TCRdb keeps it, with only in-frame sequences that have V and J called. A part of the clones is gone; compared with another copy, unresolved V genes explain less than half, and the rest is unexplained. The V and J calls and clone size are taken from that table; D and trimming were inferred from the DNA. This sample holds 200,000 or so clones; roughly 80% were observed only once. The ten largest make up about 9.4% of the sample.

The collaborating institutions used their own protocols to collect whole blood in K2EDTA tubes. Collaborator samples were shipped for TCRbeta analysis as frozen whole blood, isolated PBMCs, or DNA extracted from either sample type. General study outcomes and caveats: How much clinical and demographic metadata was included differed by source and by participant, and the metadata was provided uncurated.

The V and J genes are TRBV7-8 and TRBJ2-7, and 10 junction bases match TRBD2. This receptor was identified in a woman older than 75 with acute or convalescent COVID-19. Material for sequencing was peripheral blood. The CDR3: CASSSRRLAGYEQYF. The DNA sequence follows: TGTGCCAGCAGCTCCCGTCGACTAGCGGGCTACGAGCAGTACTTC.